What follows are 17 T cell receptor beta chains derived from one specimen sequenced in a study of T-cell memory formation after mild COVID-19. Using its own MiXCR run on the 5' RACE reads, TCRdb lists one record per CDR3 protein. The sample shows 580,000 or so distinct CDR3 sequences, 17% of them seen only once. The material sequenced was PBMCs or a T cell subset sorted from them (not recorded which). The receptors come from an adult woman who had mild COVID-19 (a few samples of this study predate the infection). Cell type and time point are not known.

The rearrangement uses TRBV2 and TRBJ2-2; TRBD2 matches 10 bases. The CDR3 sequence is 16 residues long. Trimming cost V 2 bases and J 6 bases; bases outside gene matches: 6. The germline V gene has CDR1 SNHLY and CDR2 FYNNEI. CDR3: CASSERPSGSSGELFF. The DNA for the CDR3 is TGTGCCAGCAGTGAAAGGCCTAGCGGGAGCTCCGGGGAGCTGTTTTTT.

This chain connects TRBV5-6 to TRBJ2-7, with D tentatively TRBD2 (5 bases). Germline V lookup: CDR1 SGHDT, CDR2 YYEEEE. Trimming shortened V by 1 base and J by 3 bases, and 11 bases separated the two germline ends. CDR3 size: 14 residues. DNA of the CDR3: TGTGCCAGCAGCTTGAGATGGGCGGGCTACGAGCAGTACTTC. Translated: CASSLRWAGYEQYF.

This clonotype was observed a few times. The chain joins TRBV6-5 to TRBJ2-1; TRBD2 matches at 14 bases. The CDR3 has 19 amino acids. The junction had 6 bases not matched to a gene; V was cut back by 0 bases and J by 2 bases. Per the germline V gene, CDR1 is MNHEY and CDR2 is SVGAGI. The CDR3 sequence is CASSYSGTSGRGTYNEQFF. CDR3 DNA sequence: TGTGCCAGCAGTTACTCCGGGACTAGCGGGAGAGGCACCTACAATGAGCAGTTCTTC.

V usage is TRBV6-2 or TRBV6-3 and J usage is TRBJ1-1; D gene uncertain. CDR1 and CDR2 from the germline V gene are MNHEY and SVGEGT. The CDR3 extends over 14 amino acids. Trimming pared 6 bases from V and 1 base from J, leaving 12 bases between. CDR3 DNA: TGTGCCAGCAGCCGCGACACGCAGAACACTGAAGCTTTCTTT. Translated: CASSRDTQNTEAFF.

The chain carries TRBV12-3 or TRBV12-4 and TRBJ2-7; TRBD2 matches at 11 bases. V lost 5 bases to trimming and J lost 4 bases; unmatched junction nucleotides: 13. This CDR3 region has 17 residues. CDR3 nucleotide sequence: TGTGCCAGCAGTCCCCCGCATACCGGGACTAGCGGATACGAGCAGTACTTC. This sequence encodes CASSPPHTGTSGYEQYF.

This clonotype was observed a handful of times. CDR3 amino acids: CASSQGQGDIYGYTF. CDR3 DNA: TGTGCCAGCAGCCAAGGACAGGGGGATATCTATGGCTACACCTTC. The rearrangement joins TRBV7-3 to TRBJ1-2, with 10 bases fitting TRBD1. The germline gives CDR1 SGHTA, CDR2 FQGTGA. CDR3 length: 15 residues. V lost 5 bases and J lost 4; bases outside the gene matches: 7. Full variable domain (rest looked up from reference TRBV7-3 and TRBJ1-2): GAGVSQTPSNKVTEKGKYVELRCDPISGHTALYWYRQSLGQGPEFLIYFQGTGAADDSGLPNDRFFAVRPEGSVSTLKIQRTERGDSAVYLCASSQGQGDIYGYTFGSGTRLTVV.

The CDR3 sequence is CASSNGLAGGRAVYEQFF. CDR3 sequence (DNA): TGTGCCAGCAGCAACGGACTAGCGGGGGGGCGCGCGGTGTATGAGCAGTTCTTC. This chain uses TRBV7-6 with TRBJ2-1; 15 bases match TRBD2. The CDR3 totals 18 residues. The V and J ends lost 5 bases and 8 bases, in that order; junction bases with no gene match: 13. Germline V gene data show CDR1 as SGHVS and CDR2 as FNYEAQ.

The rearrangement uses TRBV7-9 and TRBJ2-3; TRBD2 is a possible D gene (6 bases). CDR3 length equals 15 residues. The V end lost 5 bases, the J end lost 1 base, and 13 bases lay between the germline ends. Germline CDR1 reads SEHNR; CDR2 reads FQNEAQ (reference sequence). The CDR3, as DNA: TGTGCCAGCAGCCCCAGAGTAGCGGGCACAGATACGCAGTATTTT. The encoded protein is CASSPRVAGTDTQYF.

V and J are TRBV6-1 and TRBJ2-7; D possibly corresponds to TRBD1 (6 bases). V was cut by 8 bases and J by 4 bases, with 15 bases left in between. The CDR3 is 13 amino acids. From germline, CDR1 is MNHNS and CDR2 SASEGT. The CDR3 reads CASGDTPAYEQYF. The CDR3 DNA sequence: TGTGCCAGCGGGGACACTCCGGCTTACGAGCAGTACTTC.

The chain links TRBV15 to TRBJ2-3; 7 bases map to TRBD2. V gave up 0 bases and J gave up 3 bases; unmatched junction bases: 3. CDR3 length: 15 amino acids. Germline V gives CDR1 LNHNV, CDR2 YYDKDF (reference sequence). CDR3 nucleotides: TGTGCCACCAGCAGAGAGCCTAGCGGTACAGATACGCAGTATTTT. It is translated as CATSREPSGTDTQYF.

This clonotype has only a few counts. CDR3 nucleotide sequence: TGCAGCTACCTGAGGGACAGGGGCGACACCATATATTTT. Translating gives CSYLRDRGDTIYF. The genes are TRBV29-1 and TRBJ1-3, with 10 positions matching TRBD1. J lost 8 bases, V lost 8 bases, and 9 bases had no gene match. CDR1 is SQVTM, CDR2 ANQGSEA, per germline. This CDR3 contains 13 residues.

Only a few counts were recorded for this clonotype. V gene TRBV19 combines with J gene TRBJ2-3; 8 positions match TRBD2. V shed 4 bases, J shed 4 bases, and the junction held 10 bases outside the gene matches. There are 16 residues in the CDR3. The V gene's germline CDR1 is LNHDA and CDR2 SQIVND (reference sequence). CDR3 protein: CASSNPGLASSDTQYF. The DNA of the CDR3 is TGTGCCAGTAGTAACCCCGGACTAGCTAGCTCAGATACGCAGTATTTT.

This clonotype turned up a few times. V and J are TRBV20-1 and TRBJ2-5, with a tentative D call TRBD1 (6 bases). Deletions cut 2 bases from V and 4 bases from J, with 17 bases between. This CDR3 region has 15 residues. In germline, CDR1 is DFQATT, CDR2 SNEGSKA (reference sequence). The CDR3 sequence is CSARKPVTGPETQYF. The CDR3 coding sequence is TGCAGTGCTAGAAAGCCTGTAACAGGGCCAGAGACCCAGTACTTC.

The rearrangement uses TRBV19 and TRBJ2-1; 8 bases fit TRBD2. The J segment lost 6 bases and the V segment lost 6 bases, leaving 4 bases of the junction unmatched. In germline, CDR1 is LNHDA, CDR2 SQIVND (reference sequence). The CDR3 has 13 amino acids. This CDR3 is CASRREGPNEQFF. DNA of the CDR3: TGTGCCAGTAGACGGGAGGGCCCCAATGAGCAGTTCTTC.

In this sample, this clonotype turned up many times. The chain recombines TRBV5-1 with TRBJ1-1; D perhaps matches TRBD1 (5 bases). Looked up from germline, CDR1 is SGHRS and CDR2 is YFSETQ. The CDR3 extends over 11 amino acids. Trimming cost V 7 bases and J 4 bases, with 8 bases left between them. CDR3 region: CASRRGTEAFF. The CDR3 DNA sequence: TGCGCCAGCCGGAGGGGCACTGAAGCTTTCTTT. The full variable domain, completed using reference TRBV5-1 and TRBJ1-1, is KAGVTQTPRYLIKTRGQQVTLSCSPISGHRSVSWYQQTPGQGLQFLFEYFSETQRNKGNFPGRFSGRQFSNSRSEMNVSTLELGDSALYLCASRRGTEAFFGQGTRLTVV.

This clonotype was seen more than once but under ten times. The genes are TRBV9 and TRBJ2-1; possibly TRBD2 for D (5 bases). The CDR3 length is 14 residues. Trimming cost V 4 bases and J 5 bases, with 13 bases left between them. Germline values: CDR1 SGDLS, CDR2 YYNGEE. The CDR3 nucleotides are TGTGCCAGCAGCCCTAGCCTCGTCCACAATGAGCAGTTCTTC. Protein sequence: CASSPSLVHNEQFF.

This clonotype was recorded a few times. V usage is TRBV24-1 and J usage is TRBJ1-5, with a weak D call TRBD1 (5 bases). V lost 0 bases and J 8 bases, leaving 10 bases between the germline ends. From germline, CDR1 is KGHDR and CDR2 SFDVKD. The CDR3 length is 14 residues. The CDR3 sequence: CATSDLGGKEPQHF. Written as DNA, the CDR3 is TGTGCCACCAGTGATTTGGGGGGGAAAGAGCCCCAGCATTTT.